Below, 6 T cell receptor beta chains from the same sample are listed, as sequenced in a study of STAT5B mutations in CD4+ large granular lymphocyte leukemia. Produced via immunoSEQ multiplex PCR; TCRdb's table is partial and in-frame only. In the table there are 25,000 to 35,000 clones, about three quarters of which are singletons. The specimen sequenced was CD4+ T cells from blood buffy coats. The receptor source for this set is a human donor in good health.

V is TRBV19 and J is TRBJ1-2; tentative D call: TRBD1 (5 bases). This CDR3 has 13 residues. Deletions cut 3 bases from V and 7 bases from J, with 12 bases between. Per germline, CDR1 LNHDA and CDR2 SQIVND (reference sequence). CDR3 amino acids: CASSIWRGSGYTF. The CDR3 DNA follows: TGTGCCAGTAGTATTTGGAGGGGCTCTGGCTACACCTTC. The whole variable domain, filled in from reference TRBV19 and TRBJ1-2, reads DGGITQSPKYLFRKEGQNVTLSCEQNLNHDAMYWYRQDPGQGLRLIYYSQIVNDFQKGDIAEGYSVSREKKESFPLTVTSAQKNPTAFYLCASSIWRGSGYTFGSGTRLTVV.

The chain recombines TRBV29-1 with TRBJ2-2; the match to TRBD1 covers 12 bases. Looked up from germline, CDR1 is SQVTM and CDR2 is ANQGSEA. V shed 2 bases, J shed 5 bases, and the junction held 6 bases outside the gene matches. The CDR3 loop spans 16 amino acids. This chain's CDR3 is CSVETGQGALTGELFF. The CDR3 DNA is TGCAGCGTTGAAACGGGACAGGGGGCGCTGACCGGGGAGCTGTTTTTT.

The J gene is TRBJ1-6, the V gene TRBV19; tentatively, D is TRBD1 (6 bases). The CDR3 runs to 16 residues. Germline CDR1 reads LNHDA; CDR2 reads SQIVND (reference sequence). Trimming stripped 4 bases from V and 8 bases from J, with 18 bases between. In nucleotides, the CDR3 is TGTGCCAGTAGTAGGCGGGACATTAAGTTTTATTCACCCCTCCACTTT. This translates into CASSRRDIKFYSPLHF. The whole variable domain, filled in from reference TRBV19 and TRBJ1-6, reads DGGITQSPKYLFRKEGQNVTLSCEQNLNHDAMYWYRQDPGQGLRLIYYSQIVNDFQKGDIAEGYSVSREKKESFPLTVTSAQKNPTAFYLCASSRRDIKFYSPLHFGNGTRLTVT.

This rearrangement joins TRBV4-3 to TRBJ1-2; no reliable D call. The V gene lost 4 bases and the J gene lost 2 bases, with 8 bases spanning the gap. This CDR3 contains 13 residues. CDR1 and CDR2 from the germline V gene are LGHNA and YSLEER. The CDR3 loop is CASSLEGNYGYTF. In DNA, the CDR3 is TGCGCCAGCAGCCTGGAAGGGAACTATGGCTACACCTTC.

J is TRBJ2-1 and V is TRBV5-4; 14 positions agree with TRBD2. The CDR3 covers 16 residues. After removal of 3 bases from V and 6 bases from J, the junction contained 5 bases not matched to a gene. Germline CDR1 is SGHNT and CDR2 is YYREEE (reference sequence). DNA of the CDR3: TGTGCCAGCAGCTCTGGACTAGCGGGAGGTGGCAATGAGCAGTTCTTC. It specifies CASSSGLAGGGNEQFF. The full variable domain, rest sourced from reference TRBV5-4 and TRBJ2-1, is ETGVTQSPTHLIKTRGQQVTLRCSSQSGHNTVSWYQQALGQGPQFIFQYYREEENGRGNFPPRFSGLQFPNYSSELNVNALELDDSALYLCASSSGLAGGGNEQFFGPGTRLTVL.

This rearrangement joins TRBV5-1 to TRBJ2-3, with 8 bases fitting TRBD2. Germline V gene data show CDR1 as SGHRS and CDR2 as YFSETQ. Germline trimming cut 0 bases from V and 0 bases from J; bases unmatched to any gene: 9. The CDR3 spans 18 residues. The CDR3 here is CASSLAFAGGASTDTQYF. The CDR3 DNA follows: TGCGCCAGCAGCTTGGCTTTTGCGGGGGGAGCTAGCACAGATACGCAGTATTTT.